This entry is about one T cell receptor (beta chain). What it binds is unknown. The data were taken from a study of T cell responses to AZD1222 COVID-19 vaccine. Study-level points and caveats: Clonal diversity may have been underestimated in mostly white British donors.

Clones were sequenced by immunoSEQ multiplex PCR, and TCRdb holds only the in-frame ones, with some missing. This sample has some 92,000 clones, with 70% to 90% found just once. This specimen consisted of peripheral blood, obtained on day 0 of AZD1222 vaccination. The origin of this receptor is an adult in good health.

CDR3 nucleotide sequence: TGTGCCAGCAGCCGTAGGGGGACAGGGGGACACGCAGATACGCAGTATTTT. Residues: CASSRRGTGGHADTQYF. The J gene is TRBJ2-3, the V gene TRBV11-2, with 11 bases identical to TRBD1. Germline V gives CDR1 SGHAT, CDR2 FQNNGV. V trimming: 5 bases; J trimming: 4 bases; junction bases outside the gene matches: 11. The CDR3 length is 17 residues.